The 30 T cell receptor beta chains reported below all come from one sample, sequenced in a study of blood T cell repertoires in COVID-19. Assay used: immunoSEQ multiplex PCR; TCRdb lists only in-frame clones, some missing. In the table there are 50,000 to 55,000 clones, more than 75% of which are singletons. Sequenced material: peripheral blood. The source is a man in his forties or fifties with acute or convalescent COVID-19.

This chain links TRBV6-1 with TRBJ2-1; the D gene is possibly TRBD2 (6 bases). Germline loops: CDR1 MNHNS, CDR2 SASEGT. Trimming pared 1 base from V and 2 bases from J, leaving 18 bases between. The CDR3 spans 18 residues. CDR3 sequence: CASSEGPSRAGPYNEQFF. The CDR3 bases are TGTGCCAGCAGTGAAGGACCTAGTAGGGCGGGACCCTACAATGAGCAGTTCTTC.

J is TRBJ2-1 and V is TRBV11-3; 14 positions agree with TRBD2. V gave up 1 base and J gave up 4 bases; unmatched junction bases: 12. Germline V gene data show CDR1 as SGHNT and CDR2 as YENEEA. The CDR3 extends over 20 amino acids. The CDR3 DNA reads TGTGCCAGCAGCTTAGGGGGACTAGCGGGAGCCTCCTCCCTTTACAATGAGCAGTTCTTC. Translating gives CASSLGGLAGASSLYNEQFF.

This clone showed up just a few times. The chain employs TRBV7-8 and TRBJ2-7; tentatively, D is TRBD2 (6 bases). The CDR3 is 13 residues long. Germline assignment: CDR1 SGHVS and CDR2 FQNEAQ. Trimming stripped 5 bases from V and 5 bases from J, with 13 bases between. The CDR3 DNA follows: TGTGCCAGCAGCCGCGGGGAAATCCACGAGCAGTACTTC. Protein sequence: CASSRGEIHEQYF.

This clone was detected a few times. CDR3 nucleotides: TGTGCCAGCAGTAGGGACAGGGGCTTCTATGGCTACACCTTC. Residues: CASSRDRGFYGYTF. The J gene is TRBJ1-2, the V gene TRBV5-6, with TRBD1 identical over 10 bases. CDR1 is SGHDT, CDR2 YYEEEE, per germline. The CDR3 extends over 14 amino acids. V dropped 5 bases and J dropped 4; count of bases not matched to a gene: 5.

The chain uses TRBV7-3 and TRBJ2-1, with 10 bases lining up with TRBD2. Germline V lookup: CDR1 SGHTA, CDR2 FQGTGA. The CDR3 has 15 amino acids. V was clipped by 2 bases and J by 5 bases; unmatched bases: 3. CDR3 in DNA: TGTGCCAGCAGCTTACGGCTAGCGGGGGACAATGAGCAGTTCTTC. This gives the protein CASSLRLAGDNEQFF.

The chain is built from TRBV9 and TRBJ2-7; a possible D gene is TRBD2 (5 bases). Germline V gives CDR1 SGDLS, CDR2 YYNGEE. The CDR3 is made up of 14 amino acids. With 0 bases removed from V and 3 bases from J, the gap between germline ends came to 10 bases. CDR3 sequence (DNA): TGTGCCAGCAGCGTAGCATCTAGCTTCTACGAGCAGTACTTC. Protein: CASSVASSFYEQYF.

The J gene is TRBJ1-2, the V gene TRBV10-2, with D unresolved. This CDR3 is built from 14 residues. CDR1 is WSHSY, CDR2 SAAADI, per germline. V was pared by 6 bases and J by 0 bases, with 11 bases between. In nucleotides, the CDR3 is TGCGCCAGCAGCCAGACACCTCCTAACTATGGCTACACCTTC. Translated: CASSQTPPNYGYTF.

This clone was detected only once. The chain joins TRBV6-5 to TRBJ1-1; a possible D gene is TRBD1 (5 bases). Germline V CDR1 and CDR2: MNHEY, SVGAGI. The V gene lost 3 bases and the J gene lost 5 bases, with 13 bases spanning the gap. CDR3 size: 14 residues. Here the CDR3 DNA reads TGTGCCAGCAGTTATGGCGGGGGAGGTACTGAAGCTTTCTTT. The encoded protein is CASSYGGGGTEAFF.

V is TRBV7-9 and J is TRBJ2-1; D call uncertain. V was shortened by 7 bases and J by 8 bases, with 15 bases between the two germline ends. Germline V gives CDR1 SEHNR, CDR2 FQNEAQ (reference sequence). The CDR3 is 13 amino acids. The chain's CDR3 is CASTLGAIDEQFF. CDR3 in DNA: TGTGCCAGCACCCTAGGAGCGATCGATGAGCAGTTCTTC. The complete variable domain, with remaining parts taken from reference TRBV7-9 and TRBJ2-1, reads DTGVSQNPRHKITKRGQNVTFRCDPISEHNRLYWYRQTLGQGPEFLTYFQNEAQLEKSRLLSDRFSAERPKGSFSTLEIQRTEQGDSAMYLCASTLGAIDEQFFGPGTRLTVL.

This clone was observed a handful of times. V usage is TRBV5-1 and J usage is TRBJ2-3; TRBD2 matches at 10 bases. The V and J ends lost 2 bases and 6 bases, in that order; junction bases with no gene match: 6. The CDR3 extends over 15 amino acids. Germline CDR1 and CDR2: SGHRS and YFSETQ. The CDR3 reads CASSFSGGPVDTQYF. CDR3 bases: TGCGCCAGCAGCTTTAGCGGGGGGCCGGTTGATACGCAGTATTTT.

This clone was observed once. Here the CDR3 DNA reads TGTGCCATCAGTGACCCTAGCGGGAGGTTTACTGAGCAGTTCTTC. This sequence encodes CAISDPSGRFTEQFF. This chain uses TRBV10-3 with TRBJ2-1, with 11 bases identical to TRBD2. The CDR3 contains 15 residues. Per germline, CDR1 ENHRY and CDR2 SYGVKD. Trimming cost V 3 bases and J 9 bases; bases outside gene matches: 7.

J is TRBJ2-1 and V is TRBV5-6; no clear D. CDR3 length: 15 residues. Trimming removed 0 bases from V and 0 bases from J, with 7 bases in between. Germline V gene lookup returns CDR1 SGHDT and CDR2 YYEEEE. The CDR3: CASSLDVSSYNEQFF. The CDR3 DNA follows: TGTGCCAGCAGCTTGGACGTTAGCTCCTACAATGAGCAGTTCTTC. The complete variable domain, with remaining parts taken from reference TRBV5-6 and TRBJ2-1, reads DAGVTQSPTHLIKTRGQQVTLRCSPKSGHDTVSWYQQALGQGPQFIFQYYEEEERQRGNFPDRFSGHQFPNYSSELNVNALLLGDSALYLCASSLDVSSYNEQFFGPGTRLTVL.

The chain recombines TRBV5-6 with TRBJ1-2; the D is unclear. V lost 0 bases, J lost 3 bases, and 9 bases lay in between. Germline V gene lookup returns CDR1 SGHDT and CDR2 YYEEEE. CDR3 length: 14 residues. In DNA form, the CDR3 reads TGTGCCAGCAGCTTGGCCTCAAGCGACTATGGCTACACCTTC. Translating it yields CASSLASSDYGYTF.

V is TRBV6-6 and J is TRBJ1-2; 7 bases agree with TRBD1. J was trimmed by 8 bases and V by 4 bases; bases with no gene match: 7. The CDR3 extends over 13 amino acids. Germline V gives CDR1 MNHNY, CDR2 SVGAGI (reference sequence). The CDR3 here is CASSSEGAQGYTF. CDR3 nucleotide sequence: TGTGCCAGCAGTTCGGAGGGGGCGCAAGGCTACACCTTC.

V is TRBV3-1 (or the pseudogene TRBV3-2) and J is TRBJ1-3; TRBD1 agrees at 8 bases. The CDR3 consists of 15 residues. V lost 3 bases, J lost 6 bases, and 7 bases stayed unmatched. CDR1 is LGHDT, CDR2 YNNKEL, per germline (reference sequence). The CDR3 here is CASSQTGVVENTIYF. Written as DNA, the CDR3 is TGTGCCAGCAGCCAGACAGGGGTTGTGGAAAACACCATATATTTT.

The rearrangement links TRBV5-1 to TRBJ2-1; 10 bases are a match to TRBD2. The CDR3 has 16 amino acids. The V gene's germline CDR1 is SGHRS and CDR2 YFSETQ. Trimming removed 0 bases from V and 4 bases from J; junction bases left unmatched: 4. CDR3 DNA sequence: TGCGCCAGCAGCTTGGCGGGACTAGCGACTTACAATGAGCAGTTCTTC. It codes for CASSLAGLATYNEQFF.

The V call is TRBV9, the J call TRBJ2-7; D perhaps matches TRBD1 (5 bases). Germline values: CDR1 SGDLS, CDR2 YYNGEE. Trimming pared 0 bases from V and 6 bases from J, leaving 13 bases between. The CDR3 spans 14 residues. CDR3 in DNA: TGTGCCAGCAGCGTAGGGGGCGGTGTCTCCGAGCAGTACTTC. This codes for CASSVGGGVSEQYF.

The chain is built from TRBV27 and TRBJ2-5; 9 bases fit TRBD2. The CDR3 is 18 residues long. The V segment lost 6 bases and the J segment 2 bases; nucleotides outside the gene matches: 16. Germline-derived CDR1 and CDR2 are MNHEY and SMNVEV (reference sequence). CDR3 region: CASSRSDPGTSIQETQYF. DNA for the CDR3: TGTGCCAGCAGCCGAAGTGACCCCGGGACTAGCATTCAAGAGACCCAGTACTTC.

This clone came up once. This rearrangement joins TRBV4-1 to TRBJ2-3, with 8 positions matching TRBD2. The CDR3 extends over 15 amino acids. CDR1 is MGHRA and CDR2 is YSYEKL in the germline V gene. With V trimmed by 0 bases and J by 6 bases, 5 bases remained unmatched. CDR3 amino acids: CASSQDRTSWDTQYF. In DNA, the CDR3 is TGCGCCAGCAGCCAAGATCGGACTAGCTGGGATACGCAGTATTTT.

This chain connects TRBV10-3 to TRBJ1-5; 11 bases map to TRBD1. Germline CDR1 is ENHRY and CDR2 is SYGVKD. V was pared by 0 bases and J by 0 bases, with 7 bases of the junction left unmatched. The CDR3 loop spans 19 amino acids. CDR3 coding DNA: TGTGCCATCAGTGAGTCTAGGACAGGGGGCCCATTTAGCAATCAGCCCCAGCATTTT. It yields the protein CAISESRTGGPFSNQPQHF.

This clone was counted a single time. V gene TRBV5-1 combines with J gene TRBJ2-7, with 14 nucleotides matching TRBD2. Per the germline V gene, CDR1 is SGHRS and CDR2 is YFSETQ. The trim removed 2 bases at V and 3 bases at J, leaving 7 bases unmatched. This CDR3 is 17 amino acids long. In DNA form, the CDR3 reads TGCGCCAGCAGCTTCGGGACTAGCGGGAGAGACTACTACGAGCAGTACTTC. Translating it yields CASSFGTSGRDYYEQYF.

The chain joins TRBV7-6 to TRBJ2-1, with D unresolved. With 1 base removed from V and 6 bases from J, the gap between germline ends came to 7 bases. CDR3 length: 13 residues. Looked up from germline, CDR1 is SGHVS and CDR2 is FNYEAQ. The CDR3 sequence: CASSLEWSNEQFF. The DNA for the CDR3 is TGTGCCAGCAGCTTAGAGTGGAGCAATGAGCAGTTCTTC.

The chain has TRBV19 and TRBJ1-5; TRBD1 might be the D (5 bases). Germline values: CDR1 LNHDA, CDR2 SQIVND (reference sequence). The CDR3 sequence is 16 residues long. Trimming shortened V by 8 bases and J by 4 bases, and 21 bases separated the two germline ends. The CDR3 protein is CASGGTANLDNQPQHF. The CDR3 DNA is TGTGCCAGTGGCGGGACCGCGAACCTTGATAATCAGCCCCAGCATTTT. Based on the CDR3 plus reference TRBV19 and TRBJ1-5, the full variable domain is DGGITQSPKYLFRKEGQNVTLSCEQNLNHDAMYWYRQDPGQGLRLIYYSQIVNDFQKGDIAEGYSVSREKKESFPLTVTSAQKNPTAFYLCASGGTANLDNQPQHFGDGTRLSIL.

The chain couples TRBV6-6 to TRBJ2-7; TRBD1 matches 7 bases. CDR1 and CDR2 from the germline V gene are MNHNY and SVGAGI (reference sequence). The J segment lost 2 bases and the V segment lost 4 bases, leaving 8 bases of the junction unmatched. There are 15 residues in the CDR3. CDR3 in DNA: TGTGCCAGCAGTTCCGGACAGGAGGTCCCCTACGAGCAGTACTTC. It codes for CASSSGQEVPYEQYF.

The V call is TRBV7-3, the J call TRBJ1-5; weak D call: TRBD1 (6 bases). Germline CDR1 and CDR2: SGHTA and FQGTGA. V shed 7 bases and J shed 2 bases, with 15 bases lying between them. The CDR3 spans 15 residues. This chain's CDR3 is CASNPQGRCNQPQHF. CDR3 coding DNA: TGTGCCAGCAACCCACAGGGAAGGTGCAATCAGCCCCAGCATTTT.

V gene TRBV3-1 (or the pseudogene TRBV3-2) combines with J gene TRBJ2-1, with D unresolved. The CDR3 has 15 residues. Germline V gene sequence: CDR1 LGHDT, CDR2 YNNKEL (reference sequence). With 0 bases removed from V and 7 bases from J, the gap between germline ends came to 13 bases. The CDR3 DNA reads TGTGCCAGCAGCCAAGACGTTTACGGAGATAATGAGCAGTTCTTC. Amino acid sequence: CASSQDVYGDNEQFF.

The chain couples TRBV29-1 to TRBJ2-6; D perhaps matches TRBD1 (5 bases). The germline gives CDR1 SQVTM, CDR2 ANQGSEA. V was shortened by 2 bases and J by 4 bases, with 15 bases between the two germline ends. The CDR3 sequence is 16 residues long. In DNA form, the CDR3 reads TGCAGCGTTGAAAGGTTCCAGGGCCCAGGGGCCAACGTCCTGACTTTC. It encodes CSVERFQGPGANVLTF.

This clone was counted a single time. The chain couples TRBV5-4 to TRBJ1-1; 8 bases map to TRBD1. V lost 3 bases, J lost 6 bases, and 7 bases stayed unmatched. Germline V gene lookup returns CDR1 SGHNT and CDR2 YYREEE (reference sequence). The CDR3 totals 14 residues. CDR3 coding DNA: TGTGCCAGCAGCTCCTCGGACAGGGCCCCTGAAGCTTTCTTT. This translates into CASSSSDRAPEAFF.

This chain joins TRBV27 and TRBJ1-2; 8 bases line up with TRBD1. CDR1 is MNHEY, CDR2 SMNVEV, per germline (reference sequence). Trimming cost V 6 bases and J 9 bases; bases outside gene matches: 6. The CDR3 runs to 12 residues. CDR3 coding DNA: TGTGCCAGCAGAACCGGGACAGGACGCTACACCTTC. Translating gives CASRTGTGRYTF.

This clone has a single count. V gene TRBV5-6 combines with J gene TRBJ2-2; D is possibly TRBD2 (6 bases). The germline CDR1 and CDR2 sequences are SGHDT and YYEEEE. V gave up 0 bases and J gave up 6 bases, with 6 bases separating them. The CDR3 length is 13 residues. As DNA, the CDR3 is TGTGCCAGCAGCTTGGGGGGGGCCGGGGAGCTGTTTTTT. It specifies CASSLGGAGELFF.